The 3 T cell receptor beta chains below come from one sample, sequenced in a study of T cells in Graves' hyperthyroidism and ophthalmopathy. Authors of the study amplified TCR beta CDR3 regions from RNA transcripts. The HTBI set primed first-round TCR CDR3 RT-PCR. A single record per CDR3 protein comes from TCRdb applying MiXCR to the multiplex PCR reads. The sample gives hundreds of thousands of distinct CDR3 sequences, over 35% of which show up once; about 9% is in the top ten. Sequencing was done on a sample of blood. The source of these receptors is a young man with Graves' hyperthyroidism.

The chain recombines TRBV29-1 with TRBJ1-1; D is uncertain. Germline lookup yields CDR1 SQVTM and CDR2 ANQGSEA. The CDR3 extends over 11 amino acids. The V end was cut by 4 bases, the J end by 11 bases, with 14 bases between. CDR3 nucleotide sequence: TGCAGCGTTGCCTGGGGAAGAATGGCTTTCTTT. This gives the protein CSVAWGRMAFF. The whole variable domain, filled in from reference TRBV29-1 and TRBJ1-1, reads SAVISQKPSRDICQRGTSLTIQCQVDSQVTMMFWYRQQPGQSLTLIATANQGSEATYESGFVIDKFPISRPNLTFSTLTVSNMSPEDSSIYLCSVAWGRMAFFGQGTRLTVV.

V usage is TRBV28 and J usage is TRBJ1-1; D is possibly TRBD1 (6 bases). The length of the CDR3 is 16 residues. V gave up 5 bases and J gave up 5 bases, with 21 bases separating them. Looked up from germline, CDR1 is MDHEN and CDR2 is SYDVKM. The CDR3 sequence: CASSGITGISGTEAFF. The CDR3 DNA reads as TGTGCCAGCAGTGGGATAACAGGGATATCAGGGACTGAAGCTTTCTTT.

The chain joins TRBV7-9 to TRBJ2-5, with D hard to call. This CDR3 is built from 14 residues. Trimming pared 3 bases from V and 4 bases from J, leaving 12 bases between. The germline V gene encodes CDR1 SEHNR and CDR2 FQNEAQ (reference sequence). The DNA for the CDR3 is TGTGCCAGCAGCTTGTCGTCCTGGGGAGAGACCCAGTACTTC. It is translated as CASSLSSWGETQYF.